A single sample gave rise to the 10 T cell receptor beta chains below, sequenced in a study of CD8 T cells in ankylosing spondylitis. No cognate antigen is known for these TCRs. Study observations and caveats: A TCR beta motif made of several highly homologous variants seemed typical of ankylosing spondylitis blood.

TCRdb used MiXCR to reprocess the 5' RACE reads, holding one entry per CDR3 protein. The table shows some 840,000 distinct CDR3 sequences, with about 10% occurring only once. The specimen was blood, either unsorted or a sorted T cell fraction (not recorded which). The receptors derive from a male donor with ankylosing spondylitis.

This chain uses TRBV20-1 with TRBJ2-5; D call uncertain. The germline CDR1 and CDR2 sequences are DFQATT and SNEGSKA (reference sequence). Trimming cost V 8 bases and J 6 bases, with 25 bases left between them. CDR3 size: 15 residues. The CDR3 DNA reads as TGCAGTTGTAGCCCGTCTCCGGGCCGAAGGAAGACCCAGTACTTC. Residues: CSCSPSPGRRKTQYF.

This clonotype was observed a handful of times. CDR3 bases: TGTGCCAGCAGCTCCTGGACGGATAATCAGCCCCAGCATTTT. This sequence encodes CASSSWTDNQPQHF. V is TRBV5-6 and J is TRBJ1-5; no clear D gene. The V and J ends lost 3 bases and 4 bases respectively, with 11 bases between them. Germline lookup yields CDR1 SGHDT and CDR2 YYEEEE. The CDR3 loop spans 14 amino acids.

This clonotype has just a few counts. This chain links TRBV12-3 or TRBV12-4 with TRBJ1-5; D is perhaps TRBD1 (6 bases). The CDR3 runs 14 residues. V lost 5 bases and J lost 2, with 10 bases in between. The CDR3 is CASSVYRGNQPQHF. The CDR3 DNA is TGTGCCAGCAGTGTATACAGGGGCAATCAGCCCCAGCATTTT.

The CDR3 region is CASSFLGDSSYEQYF. The CDR3 DNA reads TGTGCCAGCAGTTTCTTGGGGGATAGCTCCTACGAGCAGTACTTC. The chain carries TRBV28 and TRBJ2-7; D possibly matches TRBD1 or TRBD2 (5 bases each). The germline gives CDR1 MDHEN, CDR2 SYDVKM. V gave up 3 bases and J gave up 0 bases, with 12 bases separating them. This CDR3 contains 15 residues.

V gene TRBV20-1 combines with J gene TRBJ2-3; possibly TRBD2 for D (6 bases). The V and J ends lost 1 base and 0 bases respectively, with 17 bases between them. This CDR3 spans 17 amino acids. The germline V gene encodes CDR1 DFQATT and CDR2 SNEGSKA (reference sequence). This chain's CDR3 is CSARGFTAGRSTDTQYF. The CDR3 DNA sequence: TGCAGTGCTAGAGGCTTTACGGCGGGACGAAGCACAGATACGCAGTATTTT.

V is TRBV11-2 and J is TRBJ2-7; D may be TRBD1 (5 bases). Trimming pared 5 bases from V and 2 bases from J, leaving 19 bases between. Germline V gene sequence: CDR1 SGHAT, CDR2 FQNNGV. This CDR3 region has 16 residues. CDR3 DNA: TGTGCCAGCAGCCTTCGACAGCCACCTCTACCCTACGAGCAGTACTTC. Encoded protein: CASSLRQPPLPYEQYF.

This rearrangement joins TRBV20-1 to TRBJ2-7; D unclear. CDR3 length equals 13 residues. Deletions cut 2 bases from V and 6 bases from J, with 14 bases between. Germline V gives CDR1 DFQATT, CDR2 SNEGSKA (reference sequence). The CDR3 region has the DNA TGCAGTGCTAGATACGGGTCAGGCTCCGAGCAGTACTTC. It yields the protein CSARYGSGSEQYF.

This clonotype showed up many times. The rearrangement joins TRBV29-1 to TRBJ2-5; the D gene is possibly TRBD2 (5 bases). The germline CDR1 and CDR2 sequences are SQVTM and ANQGSEA. Trimming cost V 4 bases and J 2 bases, with 8 bases left between them. The CDR3 runs 12 residues. The chain's CDR3 is CSVAGLQETQYF. The CDR3 DNA follows: TGCAGCGTTGCGGGGTTACAAGAGACCCAGTACTTC.

This clonotype was observed many times. V gene TRBV27 combines with J gene TRBJ2-5; possibly TRBD1 for D (6 bases). The CDR3 consists of 14 residues. Trimming left V 5 bases short and J 4 bases short, with 14 bases between. Germline CDR1 and CDR2: MNHEY and SMNVEV (reference sequence). The CDR3, as DNA: TGTGCCAGCAGTCCTGTCCTGGGGGCAGAGACCCAGTACTTC. Residues: CASSPVLGAETQYF.

The table lists this clonotype with a few counts. This chain uses TRBV5-4 with TRBJ2-7; D might be TRBD1 or TRBD2, each matching 5 bases. V was clipped by 2 bases and J by 0 bases, with 15 bases between them. CDR3 length equals 16 residues. Germline loops: CDR1 SGHNT, CDR2 YYREEE (reference sequence). CDR3 DNA sequence: TGTGCCAGCAGCTTCTCCGGGGACGTGAGCTCCTACGAGCAGTACTTC. It specifies CASSFSGDVSSYEQYF.